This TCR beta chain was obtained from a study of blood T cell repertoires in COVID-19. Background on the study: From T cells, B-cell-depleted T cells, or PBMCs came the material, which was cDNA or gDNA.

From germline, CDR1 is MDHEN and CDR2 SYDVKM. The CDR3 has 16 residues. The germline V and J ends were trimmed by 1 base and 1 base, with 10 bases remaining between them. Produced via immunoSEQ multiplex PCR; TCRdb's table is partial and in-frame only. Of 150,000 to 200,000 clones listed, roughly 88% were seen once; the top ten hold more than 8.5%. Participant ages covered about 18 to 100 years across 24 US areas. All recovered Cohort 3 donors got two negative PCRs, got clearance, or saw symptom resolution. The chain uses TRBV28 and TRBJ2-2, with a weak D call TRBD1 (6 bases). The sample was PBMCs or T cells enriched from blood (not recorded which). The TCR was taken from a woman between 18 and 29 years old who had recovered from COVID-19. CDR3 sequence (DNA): TGTGCCAGCAGTTTATTCGGCAGGGGGAACACCGGGGAGCTGTTTTTT. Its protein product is CASSLFGRGNTGELFF.